This T cell receptor (beta chain) was recovered during a study of blood T cells in healthy people across ages. On this clonotype: Antigen unknown.

General observations from the study: Long-lived and aged donors differed, with more naive CD4+ cells and higher diversity in the long-lived.

The second PCR ran about 6 to 11 cycles with a sample-barcoded 5' primer and J-beta primers. Every cDNA molecule carried a tag from a template-switch adaptor bearing 12 random nucleotides. TCRdb used MiXCR to reprocess the 5' RACE reads, holding one entry per CDR3 protein. This sample has approximately 800,000 distinct CDR3 sequences, with roughly 50% found just once. This CDR3 has 16 residues. With 5 bases removed from V and 5 bases from J, the gap between germline ends came to 22 bases. Germline values: CDR1 SGHTA, CDR2 FQGNSA. This clonotype originated in a young man in good health. The sequenced material came from blood. The chain is built from TRBV7-2 and TRBJ2-7; tentatively, D is TRBD1 (6 bases). CDR3 loop: CASSPGVPRVGHEQYF. The DNA of the CDR3 is TGTGCCAGCAGCCCAGGGGTGCCGCGGGTGGGCCACGAGCAGTACTTC.